One and the same sample provided the 4 T cell receptor beta chains below, sequenced in a study of lymphopenia after photon versus proton radiotherapy. Repertoires were generated with immunoSEQ multiplex PCR, while TCRdb's copy carries only in-frame clones and drops some. The table records approximately 30,000 clones, 81% of them present only once. Source: peripheral blood, taken from a patient treated with photon-based radiotherapy. The receptors stem from a man aged 45-60 years with gastric cancer.

CDR3 loop: CASSITGGRGEPQHF. In nucleotides, the CDR3 is TGTGCCAGTAGTATCACAGGGGGCCGCGGAGAACCCCAGCATTTT. The gene calls are TRBV19 and TRBJ1-5, with 9 bases aligning to TRBD1. This CDR3 region has 15 residues. Germline V gene lookup returns CDR1 LNHDA and CDR2 SQIVND (reference sequence). V was clipped by 3 bases and J by 10 bases; unmatched bases: 10.

V and J are TRBV11-2 and TRBJ1-1, with D perhaps matching TRBD1 (6 bases). The CDR3 is 15 residues long. The germline CDR1 and CDR2 sequences are SGHAT and FQNNGV. Trimming stripped 1 base from V and 6 bases from J, with 15 bases between. DNA of the CDR3: TGTGCCAGCAGCTTAGCCACAGGGCGGGGTGCTGAAGCTTTCTTT. It specifies CASSLATGRGAEAFF.

CDR3 in amino acids: CASSFPTSTGDGDTQYF. As DNA, the CDR3 is TGCGCCAGCAGCTTCCCGACTAGCACAGGGGATGGGGATACGCAGTATTTT. This chain joins TRBV5-1 and TRBJ2-3; the D call may be TRBD1 or TRBD2 (7 bases each). Trimming removed 2 bases from V and 6 bases from J, with 22 bases in between. The CDR3 has 17 residues. The V gene's germline CDR1 is SGHRS and CDR2 YFSETQ. The variable domain in full, with the rest retrieved from reference TRBV5-1 and TRBJ2-3, is KAGVTQTPRYLIKTRGQQVTLSCSPISGHRSVSWYQQTPGQGLQFLFEYFSETQRNKGNFPGRFSGRQFSNSRSEMNVSTLELGDSALYLCASSFPTSTGDGDTQYFGPGTRLTVL.

The CDR3 sequence is CASSSGPTGGGGGANVLTF. The CDR3 DNA follows: TGTGCCAGCAGCTCCGGCCCGACGGGAGGGGGAGGTGGGGCCAACGTCCTGACTTTC. The chain has TRBV7-3 and TRBJ2-6; 8 nucleotides agree with TRBD2. Germline values: CDR1 SGHTA, CDR2 FQGTGA. The CDR3 extends over 19 amino acids. V shed 4 bases and J 3 bases; nucleotides not matched to a gene: 14.